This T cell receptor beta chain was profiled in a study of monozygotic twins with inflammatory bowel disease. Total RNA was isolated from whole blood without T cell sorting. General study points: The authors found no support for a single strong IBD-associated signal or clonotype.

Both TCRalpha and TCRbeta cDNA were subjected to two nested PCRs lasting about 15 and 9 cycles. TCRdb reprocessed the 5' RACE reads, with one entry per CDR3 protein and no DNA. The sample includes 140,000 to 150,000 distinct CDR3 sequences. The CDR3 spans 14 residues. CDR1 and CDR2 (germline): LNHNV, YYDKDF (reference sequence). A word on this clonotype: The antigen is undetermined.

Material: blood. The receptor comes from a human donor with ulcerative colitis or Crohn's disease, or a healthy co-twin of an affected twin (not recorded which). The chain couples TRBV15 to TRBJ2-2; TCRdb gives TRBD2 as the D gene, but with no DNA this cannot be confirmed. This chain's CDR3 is CTTSRDRRGGELFF. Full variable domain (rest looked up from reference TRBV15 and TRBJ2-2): DAMVIQNPRYQVTQFGKPVTLSCSQTLNHNVMYWYQQKSSQAPKLLFHYYDKDFNNEADTPDNFQSRRPNTSFCFLDIRSPGLGDTAMYLCTTSRDRRGGELFFGEGSRLTVL.